This TCR beta chain originates from a study of cytomegalovirus exposure and HLA in healthy donors. The PCR contained 60 Vbeta and 13 Jbeta primers. Measured with immunoSEQ multiplex PCR; TCRdb has only the in-frame clones, and not every one. The sample lists some 160,000 clones, 60% to 85% occurring once. Trimming took off 0 bases at V and 5 bases at J, with 7 bases between the two ends. CDR1 is SEHNR, CDR2 FQNEAQ, per germline (reference sequence). The CDR3 is made up of 13 amino acids. As regards this clone: What it binds is unknown.

Overall study findings and caveats: Several V segments, TRBV6-2 and TRBV6-3 among them, could not be told apart and were dropped. Later analysis placed DRB1 highest and HLA-C lowest in TCR association rates, which differed by HLA locus. Three of the chains that were CMV-associated were confirmed in vitro to be specific for CMV antigens. A later analysis found that most CMV-associated TCR beta chains appeared HLA-restricted.

The clonotype was recovered from a woman between 40 and 55 years old in good health and CMV-seronegative. The specimen was PBMCs. The genes are TRBV7-9 and TRBJ1-1, with D perhaps matching TRBD1 (6 bases). The CDR3: CASSLAQGTEAFF. CDR3 DNA sequence: TGTGCCAGCAGCTTAGCACAGGGAACTGAAGCTTTCTTT.